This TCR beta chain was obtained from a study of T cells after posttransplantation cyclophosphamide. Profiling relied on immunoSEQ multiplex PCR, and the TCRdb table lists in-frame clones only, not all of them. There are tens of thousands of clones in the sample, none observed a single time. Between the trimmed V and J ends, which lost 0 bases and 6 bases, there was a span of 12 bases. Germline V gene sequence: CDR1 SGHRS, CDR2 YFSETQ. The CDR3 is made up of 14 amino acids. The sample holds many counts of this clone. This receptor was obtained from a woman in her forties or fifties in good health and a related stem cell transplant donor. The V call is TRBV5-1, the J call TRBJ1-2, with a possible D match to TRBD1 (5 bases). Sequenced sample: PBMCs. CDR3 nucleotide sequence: TGCGCCAGCAGCTTGGAGGGGTATGCGGATGGCTACACCTTC. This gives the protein CASSLEGYADGYTF.